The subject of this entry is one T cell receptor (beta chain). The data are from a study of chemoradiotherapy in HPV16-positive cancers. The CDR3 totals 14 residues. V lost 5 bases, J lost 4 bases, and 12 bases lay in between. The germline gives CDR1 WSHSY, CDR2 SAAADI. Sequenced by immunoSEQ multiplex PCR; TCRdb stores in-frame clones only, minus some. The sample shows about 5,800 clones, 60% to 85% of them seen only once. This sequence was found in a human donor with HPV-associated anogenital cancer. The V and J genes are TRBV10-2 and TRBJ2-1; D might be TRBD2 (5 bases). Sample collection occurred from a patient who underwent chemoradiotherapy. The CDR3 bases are TGCGCCAGCAGTTCCAACGGGGAGTACAATGAGCAGTTCTTC. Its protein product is CASSSNGEYNEQFF.